Presented here are 22 T cell receptor beta chains from one specimen sequenced in a study of cytomegalovirus exposure and HLA in healthy donors. Both 60 Vbeta primers and 13 Jbeta primers went into the PCR. Here immunoSEQ multiplex PCR was the method, and the copy in TCRdb shows in-frame clones only, minus some. The sample holds some 100,000 clones, approximately 81% seen once. The sequenced sample consisted of PBMCs. The origin of the receptors is a male donor in good health and CMV-seropositive.

V usage is TRBV5-5 and J usage is TRBJ2-7, with D perhaps matching TRBD1 (5 bases). Deletions cut 6 bases from V and 8 bases from J, with 15 bases between. Germline assignment: CDR1 SGHKS and CDR2 YYEKEE (reference sequence). This CDR3 spans 12 amino acids. This chain's CDR3 is CASNFGQGQQYF. CDR3 in DNA: TGTGCCAGCAATTTTGGGCAGGGCCAGCAGTACTTC.

The gene calls are TRBV11-3 and TRBJ2-1, with TRBD1 matching over 8 bases. The germline V gene encodes CDR1 SGHNT and CDR2 YENEEA. V lost 5 bases, J lost 7 bases, and 4 bases stayed unmatched. This CDR3 has 13 residues. The CDR3: CASSPRQGNEQFF. Written as DNA, the CDR3 is TGTGCCAGCAGCCCCAGACAGGGGAATGAGCAGTTCTTC. The entire variable domain, with the rest obtained from reference TRBV11-3 and TRBJ2-1, is as follows: EAGVVQSPRYKIIEKKQPVAFWCNPISGHNTLYWYLQNLGQGPELLIRYENEEAVDDSQLPKDRFSAERLKGVDSTLKIQPAELGDSAVYLCASSPRQGNEQFFGPGTRLTVL.

The chain uses TRBV6-9 and TRBJ2-7; 8 bases line up with TRBD2. Per germline, CDR1 MNHGY and CDR2 SVAAGI. Losses at the gene ends were 6 bases for V and 2 bases for J; bases not matched to a gene: 6. The CDR3 is made up of 14 amino acids. CDR3 sequence: CASRGAGGTYEQYF. Written as DNA, the CDR3 is TGTGCCAGCAGGGGTGCGGGGGGCACCTACGAGCAGTACTTC.

This clone was recorded once. V gene TRBV5-1 combines with J gene TRBJ2-5; the D is unclear. The J call may be in error: the DNA end matches TRBJ2-7 better. The CDR3 loop spans 14 amino acids. In germline, CDR1 is SGHRS, CDR2 YFSETQ. This CDR3 is CASSFRTNSYEQYF. Here the CDR3 DNA reads TGCGCCAGCAGCTTTCGCACGAACTCCTACGAGCAGTACTTC.

This clone was counted between two and nine times. The chain carries TRBV6-1 and TRBJ1-5, with D perhaps matching TRBD1 (6 bases). Looked up from germline, CDR1 is MNHNS and CDR2 is SASEGT. This CDR3 comprises 15 residues. Trimming stripped 4 bases from V and 6 bases from J, with 16 bases between. CDR3 in DNA: TGTGCCAGCAGTGGCGCCCCGGGGGGCTTTCAGCCCCAGCATTTT. Translating gives CASSGAPGGFQPQHF.

V and J are TRBV7-2 and TRBJ2-7; TRBD1 might be the D (5 bases). CDR1 is SGHTA, CDR2 FQGNSA, per germline. Trimming stripped 2 bases from V and 2 bases from J, with 10 bases between. The CDR3 has 14 amino acids. The CDR3: CASSLNTGPYEQYF. DNA of the CDR3: TGTGCCAGCAGCTTAAATACAGGTCCCTACGAGCAGTACTTC.

The rearrangement joins TRBV4-1 to TRBJ1-2; D not resolved. Between the trimmed V and J ends, which lost 4 bases and 5 bases, there was a span of 17 bases. This CDR3 is built from 15 residues. Germline CDR1 MGHRA, CDR2 YSYEKL. The CDR3 nucleotides are TGCGCCAGCAGCCCCTCTTGGGCAGACCCGTATGGCTACACCTTC. It is translated as CASSPSWADPYGYTF.

V is TRBV2 and J is TRBJ1-6; D ambiguous. Trimming shortened V by 3 bases and J by 7 bases, and 7 bases separated the two germline ends. Looked up from germline, CDR1 is SNHLY and CDR2 is FYNNEI. The CDR3 has 13 amino acids. The CDR3 reads CASSDPGNSPLHF. The CDR3 DNA sequence: TGTGCCAGCAGTGACCCAGGCAATTCACCCCTCCACTTT.

The CDR3 DNA reads as TGTGCCAGCAGCTTGAACAGGGAACAGGAGACCCAGTACTTC. Amino acid sequence: CASSLNREQETQYF. The V call is TRBV5-8, the J call TRBJ2-5, with D perhaps matching TRBD1 (6 bases). Per the germline V gene, CDR1 is SGHTS and CDR2 is YDEGEE. V was trimmed by 1 base and J by 5 bases, leaving 12 bases between them. This CDR3 spans 14 amino acids. The whole variable domain, remainder taken from reference TRBV5-8 and TRBJ2-5, is EAGVTQSPTHLIKTRGQQATLRCSPISGHTSVYWYQQALGLGLQFLLWYDEGEERNRGNFPPRFSGRQFPNYSSELNVNALELEDSALYLCASSLNREQETQYFGPGTRLLVL.

As to this clone: One end of the junction is discordant with germline, which a read error may explain. The gene calls are TRBV2 and TRBJ1-1, with unresolved D. CDR1 SNHLY and CDR2 FYNNEI come from the germline V gene. This CDR3 contains 13 residues. The CDR3 sequence: CASSEAANTEAFF. DNA for the CDR3: TGTGCCAGCAGCGAAGCAGCGAACACTGAAGCTTTCTTT.

The chain couples TRBV7-2 to TRBJ2-1; TRBD2 aligns across 8 bases. The CDR3 totals 13 residues. The V and J ends lost 7 bases and 9 bases, in that order; junction bases with no gene match: 8. Germline-derived CDR1 and CDR2 are SGHTA and FQGNSA. The CDR3 DNA is TGTGCCAGCACCTTGAATAGCGGGATTGAGCAGTTCTTC. Translation gives CASTLNSGIEQFF.

The chain is built from TRBV27 and TRBJ1-2; 9 bases are a match to TRBD1. Germline loops: CDR1 MNHEY, CDR2 SMNVEV (reference sequence). The CDR3 consists of 15 residues. Trimming cost V 5 bases and J 5 bases; bases outside gene matches: 9. The CDR3 region has the DNA TGTGCCAGCAGTGCCTCGGGACAGGGCAATTATGGCTACACCTTC. This gives the protein CASSASGQGNYGYTF.

This clone was counted between two and nine times. The chain uses TRBV5-6 and TRBJ1-5; TRBD1 matches at 11 bases. CDR1 and CDR2 (germline): SGHDT, YYEEEE. Trimming removed 5 bases from V and 4 bases from J; junction bases left unmatched: 14. The CDR3 length is 18 residues. CDR3 DNA: TGTGCCAGCAGTTTTGGTGGGGGACAGGGGGTGAATAATCAGCCCCAGCATTTT. Translated, it gives CASSFGGGQGVNNQPQHF.

The chain carries TRBV6-1 and TRBJ1-2, with 8 bases matching TRBD1. The CDR3 length is 14 residues. V lost 6 bases, J lost 4 bases, and 7 bases stayed unmatched. Germline assignment: CDR1 MNHNS and CDR2 SASEGT. CDR3 nucleotide sequence: TGTGCCAGCAGAAACAGGGGGAGCTTCTATGGCTACACCTTC. It codes for CASRNRGSFYGYTF.

V is TRBV7-2 and J is TRBJ1-5, with TRBD1 matching 7 bases. The CDR3 covers 15 residues. Germline lookup yields CDR1 SGHTA and CDR2 FQGNSA. J was trimmed by 3 bases and V by 1 base; bases with no gene match: 3. The chain's CDR3 is CASSLEQGFNQPQHF. The CDR3 DNA reads as TGTGCCAGCAGCTTAGAACAGGGGTTCAATCAGCCCCAGCATTTT. Filled out from reference TRBV7-2 and TRBJ1-5, the complete variable domain reads GAGVSQSPSNKVTEKGKDVELRCDPISGHTALYWYRQSLGQGLEFLIYFQGNSAPDKSGLPSDRFSAERTGGSVSTLTIQRTQQEDSAVYLCASSLEQGFNQPQHFGDGTRLSIL.

In its sample, this clone was seen a few times. The V gene is TRBV11-2, the J gene TRBJ1-2; D is possibly TRBD1 (5 bases). CDR1 is SGHAT, CDR2 FQNNGV, per germline. Deletions cut 0 bases from V and 10 bases from J, with 15 bases between. CDR3 length equals 14 residues. CDR3 region: CASSLDVAGRVYTF. In nucleotides, the CDR3 is TGTGCCAGCAGCTTAGACGTGGCAGGGAGGGTCTACACCTTC.

J is TRBJ1-1 and V is TRBV5-6; a weak D match, TRBD1 (6 bases). Germline loops: CDR1 SGHDT, CDR2 YYEEEE. The CDR3 is made up of 15 amino acids. V lost 5 bases and J 5 bases, leaving 19 bases between the germline ends. The CDR3 DNA is TGTGCCAGCAGTTCCGATCCGGGACACCGAACTGAAGCTTTCTTT. It codes for CASSSDPGHRTEAFF.

This chain links TRBV5-1 with TRBJ1-4; 9 bases agree with TRBD1. The germline CDR1 and CDR2 sequences are SGHRS and YFSETQ. V lost 3 bases to trimming and J lost 5 bases; unmatched junction nucleotides: 8. There are 16 residues in the CDR3. In nucleotides, the CDR3 is TGCGCCAGCAGCTCTTCGGGACAGGGACCGAATGAAAAACTGTTTTTT. It specifies CASSSSGQGPNEKLFF. The full variable domain, its missing parts supplied by reference TRBV5-1 and TRBJ1-4, is KAGVTQTPRYLIKTRGQQVTLSCSPISGHRSVSWYQQTPGQGLQFLFEYFSETQRNKGNFPGRFSGRQFSNSRSEMNVSTLELGDSALYLCASSSSGQGPNEKLFFGSGTQLSVL.

A single count supports this clone. The chain combines TRBV7-9 with TRBJ1-2, with a weak D call TRBD1 (6 bases). Germline assignment: CDR1 SEHNR and CDR2 FQNEAQ (reference sequence). The CDR3 has 15 residues. Trimming pared 5 bases from V and 4 bases from J, leaving 17 bases between. The CDR3 nucleotides are TGTGCCAGCAGCCCCTACAGGGATAATAGCTATGGCTACACCTTC. It yields the protein CASSPYRDNSYGYTF.

V usage is TRBV4-3 and J usage is TRBJ1-3; the match to TRBD1 covers 7 bases. With 2 bases clipped from V and 8 bases from J, the junction kept 18 bases outside the gene matches. This CDR3 is built from 18 residues. From germline, CDR1 is LGHNA and CDR2 YSLEER. The CDR3 reads CASSQSVAVNRGEDTIYF. The CDR3 DNA reads TGCGCCAGCAGCCAAAGCGTCGCCGTGAACAGGGGCGAAGACACCATATATTTT.

The chain recombines TRBV19 with TRBJ1-1; D may be TRBD1 (6 bases). This CDR3 is 17 amino acids long. Trimming removed 5 bases from V and 9 bases from J, with 28 bases in between. Germline V CDR1 and CDR2: LNHDA, SQIVND (reference sequence). The CDR3 nucleotides read TGTGCCAGTAGTCCCCTCCCCTCCCAGAGACAGGCGGGCAAAGCTTTCTTT. This codes for CASSPLPSQRQAGKAFF.

This sequence joins TRBV6-5 and TRBJ2-7; 7 bases are a match to TRBD2. This CDR3 spans 13 amino acids. Looked up from germline, CDR1 is MNHEY and CDR2 is SVGAGI. After removal of 4 bases from V and 2 bases from J, the junction contained 2 bases not matched to a gene. CDR3 bases: TGTGCCAGCAGTTCGGGGACTACCTACGAGCAGTACTTC. As protein: CASSSGTTYEQYF.